What follows are 15 T cell receptor beta chains derived from one specimen sequenced in a study of cytomegalovirus exposure and HLA in healthy donors (dated by TCRdb to the late 2010s). Libraries were prepared through the immunoSEQ multiplex PCR assay. For the multiplex PCR, a mixture combining 60 forward primers for TCR Vbeta segments and 13 reverse primers for TCR Jbeta segments was used. What TCRdb holds here is the immuneACCESS table cut down to in-frame rearrangements. Part of the clones is not present; checked against another copy, under half of the missing clones reflect an unresolved V gene, and the others are unexplained. The sample records about 130,000 clones, 81% of which are singletons. The ten most abundant clones make up 5.9% of the sample. Material for sequencing was PBMCs. These receptor sequences come from a woman between 40 and 50 years old in good health and CMV-seropositive.

The CDR3 DNA follows: TGTGCCTGGCAACTAGCGGGGGGCGAAGAGACCCAGTACTTC. The encoded protein is CAWQLAGGEETQYF. V is TRBV30 and J is TRBJ2-5; 12 nucleotides match TRBD2. The germline gives CDR1 GTSNPN, CDR2 SVGIG (reference sequence). J gave up 3 bases and V 5 bases, and 4 bases lay outside the gene matches. The CDR3 extends over 14 amino acids.

As concerns this clone: A junction boundary mismatches the germline segment, possibly from a read error. This sequence joins TRBV7-8 and TRBJ2-3; 7 nucleotides agree with TRBD1. CDR3 length equals 15 residues. Germline CDR1 is SGHVS and CDR2 is FQNEAQ. The CDR3 DNA sequence: TGTACCAGCAGCACACCGGGACAGATCACAGATACGCAGTATTTT. Its translation: CTSSTPGQITDTQYF.

The chain combines TRBV30 with TRBJ2-7; tentatively, D is TRBD1 (6 bases). This CDR3 comprises 12 residues. Trimming cost V 0 bases and J 6 bases, with 9 bases left between them. CDR1 GTSNPN and CDR2 SVGIG come from the germline V gene (reference sequence). Here the CDR3 reads CAWSVRDIEQYF. The DNA of the CDR3 is TGTGCCTGGAGTGTACGGGACATCGAGCAGTACTTC. The complete variable domain, with remaining parts taken from reference TRBV30 and TRBJ2-7, reads SQTIHQWPATLVQPVGSPLSLECTVEGTSNPNLYWYRQAAGRGLQLLFYSVGIGQISSEVPQNLSASRPQDRQFILSSKKLLLSDSGFYLCAWSVRDIEQYFGPGTRLTVT.

The rearrangement links TRBV27 to TRBJ2-2; the match to TRBD2 covers 7 bases. This CDR3 region has 15 residues. V shed 4 bases, J shed 3 bases, and the junction held 5 bases outside the gene matches. The germline V gene has CDR1 MNHEY and CDR2 SMNVEV (reference sequence). The CDR3 reads CASSSGGTYTGELFF. The CDR3 bases are TGTGCCAGCAGTTCCGGGGGGACCTACACCGGGGAGCTGTTTTTT.

This clone has more than one count but fewer than ten. The gene calls are TRBV7-3 and TRBJ2-5, with D possibly being TRBD2 (5 bases). Trimming cost V 1 base and J 5 bases, with 14 bases left between them. Looked up from germline, CDR1 is SGHTA and CDR2 is FQGTGA. This CDR3 contains 15 residues. CDR3 DNA: TGTGCCAGCAGCTTAAGAGGGCAGAGTGGTGAGACCCAGTACTTC. This gives the protein CASSLRGQSGETQYF.

The chain couples TRBV5-1 to TRBJ2-3; 7 bases agree with TRBD1. The CDR3 is 14 residues long. Per germline, CDR1 SGHRS and CDR2 YFSETQ. V lost 5 bases to trimming and J lost 5 bases; unmatched junction nucleotides: 8. The DNA of the CDR3 is TGCGCCAGCAGTCCGGGACAGAGCCTAGATACGCAGTATTTT. Translation: CASSPGQSLDTQYF.

The chain uses TRBV7-9 and TRBJ1-2, with 7 positions matching TRBD1. The trim removed 5 bases at V and 13 bases at J, leaving 7 bases unmatched. The CDR3 has 11 amino acids. CDR1 SEHNR and CDR2 FQNEAQ come from the germline V gene (reference sequence). The CDR3 protein is CASSQDRVFTF. The CDR3 nucleotides are TGTGCCAGCAGCCAAGACAGGGTCTTCACCTTC. Filled out from reference TRBV7-9 and TRBJ1-2, the complete variable domain reads DTGVSQNPRHKITKRGQNVTFRCDPISEHNRLYWYRQTLGQGPEFLTYFQNEAQLEKSRLLSDRFSAERPKGSFSTLEIQRTEQGDSAMYLCASSQDRVFTFGSGTRLTVV.

This clone was detected once. V is TRBV9 and J is TRBJ2-1; no reliable D call. The CDR3 runs to 13 residues. Germline V gives CDR1 SGDLS, CDR2 YYNGEE. Trimming shortened V by 5 bases and J by 11 bases, and 17 bases separated the two germline ends. The CDR3 is CASSPGGPRQQFF. CDR3 nucleotides: TGTGCCAGCAGTCCCGGCGGCCCGAGGCAGCAGTTCTTC.

The chain carries TRBV6-6 and TRBJ1-2, with D possibly being TRBD1 (6 bases). Trimming took off 6 bases at V and 1 base at J, with 9 bases between the two ends. The V gene's germline CDR1 is MNHNY and CDR2 SVGAGI (reference sequence). CDR3 length: 13 residues. Here the CDR3 DNA reads TGTGCCAGCAGAGAACAGGGTAACTATGGCTACACCTTC. Amino acid sequence: CASREQGNYGYTF.

The chain employs TRBV28 and TRBJ2-7; a weak D match, TRBD2 (6 bases). The CDR3 spans 15 residues. Trimming left V 5 bases short and J 1 base short, with 15 bases between. Germline loops: CDR1 MDHEN, CDR2 SYDVKM. DNA of the CDR3: TGTGCCAGCAGTCCGGCCGGGACTGTTTCCTACGAGCAGTACTTC. Translation gives CASSPAGTVSYEQYF.

This clone has only one observation. The chain recombines TRBV12-1 with TRBJ2-7; the D segment call TRBD2 is taken from the table without a DNA check. TRBV12-1 counts as a pseudogene. This CDR3 region has 13 residues. The CDR3 protein is CASSPRTNGEQYF. Written as DNA, the CDR3 is TGTGCCAGCAGCCCCCGGACTAACGGGGAGCAGTACTTC.

With regard to this clone: One end of the junction does not line up with germline, which may come from a read error. The sample has other DNA sequences that encode this CDR3 too. The gene calls are TRBV7-7 and TRBJ1-1, with TRBD1 as a possible D gene (6 bases). Germline lookup yields CDR1 SSHAT and CDR2 FNYEAQ (reference sequence). The CDR3 is 13 residues long. DNA of the CDR3: TGTGCTAGCAGCCGGACAGTTAACACTGAAGCTTTCTTT. Its protein product is CASSRTVNTEAFF. The variable domain in full, with the rest retrieved from reference TRBV7-7 and TRBJ1-1, is GAGVSQSPRYKVTKRGQDVTLRCDPISSHATLYWYQQALGQGPEFLTYFNYEAQPDKSGLPSDRFSAERPEGSISTLTIQRTEQRDSAMYRCASSRTVNTEAFFGQGTRLTVV.

The J gene is TRBJ1-2, the V gene TRBV7-2, with 9 bases that match TRBD1. V lost 5 bases and J lost 4; bases outside the gene matches: 8. Germline V gene sequence: CDR1 SGHTA, CDR2 FQGNSA. CDR3 length: 15 residues. The CDR3 loop reads CASSAGTGTGYGYTF. The CDR3 coding sequence is TGTGCCAGCAGCGCCGGGACAGGGACGGGCTATGGCTACACCTTC.

The chain has TRBV7-3 and TRBJ1-2; TRBD1 agrees at 12 bases. The CDR3 has 16 amino acids. With 1 base clipped from V and 7 bases from J, the junction kept 7 bases outside the gene matches. Looked up from germline, CDR1 is SGHTA and CDR2 is FQGTGA. CDR3 residues: CASSLSGTGGRGGYTF. In DNA form, the CDR3 reads TGTGCCAGCAGCTTAAGCGGGACAGGGGGCCGAGGTGGCTACACCTTC.

The chain is built from TRBV30 and TRBJ2-7; possible D gene TRBD1, 6 bases. CDR1 and CDR2 from the germline V gene are GTSNPN and SVGIG (reference sequence). The CDR3 loop spans 11 amino acids. V gave up 3 bases and J gave up 6 bases, with 9 bases separating them. In DNA, the CDR3 is TGTGCCTGGAGACAGGGCTTCGAGCAGTACTTC. It is translated as CAWRQGFEQYF.